One T cell receptor beta chain is described in this entry. Its antigen is not known. Sequencing was performed with immunoSEQ multiplex PCR; in TCRdb, only in-frame clones are kept and a portion is missing. Here the sample spans millions of clones, roughly 92% being singletons. With V trimmed by 6 bases and J by 1 base, 5 bases remained unmatched. The germline gives CDR1 MNHNY, CDR2 SVGAGI (reference sequence). The CDR3 is 14 residues long. Both subsets, CD45RA+ naive and CD45RA-negative memory, were split from the CD4+ cells. This sample is part of a study of shared clonotypes between healthy human individuals. Study-wide context: Each donor contributed plates that comprised three CD4 naive, three CD4 memory, two CD8 naive and one CD8 memory. Findings and caveats of the study: Naive CD4 clonotypes were shared across a handful of donors at about 5.2%.

The sequence was obtained from a man between 18 and 29 years old in good health. The sequencing sample was made of naive CD4+ T cells sorted from blood. Subset in this sample: CD45RA+ positively selected. The chain has TRBV6-6 and TRBJ2-5; TRBD1 matches 7 bases. The CDR3 nucleotides are TGTGCCAGCAGACCAGACAGGGTCCAAGAGACCCAGTACTTC. Its protein product is CASRPDRVQETQYF.